The 8 T cell receptor beta chains presented below share a single source sample, sequenced in a study of T cells in Graves' hyperthyroidism and ophthalmopathy. From RNA transcripts, TCR beta CDR3 regions were amplified. Researchers ran a first-round RT-PCR on the TCR CDR3 using the HTBI primer set. Via MiXCR, TCRdb re-called the multiplex PCR reads, giving one row per CDR3 protein. Seen here are some 320,000 distinct CDR3 sequences, roughly 15% observed once, and the top ten hold about a third. The sample taken for sequencing was blood. These receptors were taken from a woman aged 35 to 49 with Graves' ophthalmopathy.

This clonotype was found many times. The chain recombines TRBV12-3 or TRBV12-4 with TRBJ1-2; TRBD1 is a possible D gene (6 bases). Trimming removed 2 bases at V and 7 bases at J, with 11 bases between. The CDR3 loop spans 13 amino acids. Here the CDR3 reads CASSLRGYFGYTF. Here the CDR3 DNA reads TGTGCCAGCAGTTTAAGGGGGTACTTTGGCTACACCTTC.

The genes are TRBV12-3 or TRBV12-4 and TRBJ2-3; D is unresolved. This CDR3 spans 14 amino acids. Trimming stripped 4 bases from V and 3 bases from J, with 11 bases between. The CDR3 sequence is CASSSEIWTDTQYF. CDR3 DNA sequence: TGTGCCAGCAGTTCGGAAATTTGGACAGATACGCAGTATTTT.

In its sample, this clonotype was seen a few times. This chain joins TRBV19 and TRBJ2-6; a weak D match, TRBD1 (5 bases). V gave up 4 bases and J gave up 5 bases, with 12 bases separating them. This CDR3 is built from 15 residues. Germline V gives CDR1 LNHDA, CDR2 SQIVND (reference sequence). The CDR3 coding sequence is TGTGCCAGTAGTACCCTGTTGGACAGGGCCAACGTCCTGACTTTC. Amino acids: CASSTLLDRANVLTF. The full variable domain, with the rest looked up from reference TRBV19 and TRBJ2-6, is DGGITQSPKYLFRKEGQNVTLSCEQNLNHDAMYWYRQDPGQGLRLIYYSQIVNDFQKGDIAEGYSVSREKKESFPLTVTSAQKNPTAFYLCASSTLLDRANVLTFGAGSRLTVL.

The chain links TRBV5-4 to TRBJ2-5, with 10 bases aligning to TRBD2. This CDR3 is built from 16 residues. Germline lookup yields CDR1 SGHNT and CDR2 YYREEE (reference sequence). J was trimmed by 7 bases and V by 3 bases; bases with no gene match: 12. CDR3: CASSYRAGGPEWTQYF. The CDR3 DNA sequence: TGTGCCAGCAGCTACCGAGCGGGGGGGCCCGAATGGACCCAGTACTTC.

This chain joins TRBV24-1 and TRBJ2-5, with D maybe TRBD2 (7 bases). V was shortened by 5 bases and J by 4 bases, with 16 bases between the two germline ends. This CDR3 spans 15 amino acids. In germline, CDR1 is KGHDR, CDR2 SFDVKD. CDR3 sequence (DNA): TGTGCCACCAGTGCCCCTGCGGGGGCCGGAGAGACCCAGTACTTC. Residues: CATSAPAGAGETQYF.

The chain couples TRBV5-1 to TRBJ1-3; unclear D gene. V lost 2 bases, J lost 1 base, and 7 bases lay in between. The germline V gene encodes CDR1 SGHRS and CDR2 YFSETQ. CDR3 size: 14 residues. The CDR3 spells CASSFGSSGNTIYF. The DNA for the CDR3 is TGCGCCAGCAGCTTCGGATCGTCTGGAAACACCATATATTTT.

The rearrangement uses TRBV11-2 and TRBJ2-7, with 8 bases aligning to TRBD1. CDR1 and CDR2 (germline): SGHAT, FQNNGV. The CDR3 is 14 residues long. The trim removed 4 bases at V and 7 bases at J, leaving 9 bases unmatched. The CDR3 coding sequence is TGTGCCAGCAGCTCAGCGACAGGGGCCCGAGAGCAGTACTTC. This encodes CASSSATGAREQYF. Supplemented by reference TRBV11-2 and TRBJ2-7, the full variable domain reads EAGVAQSPRYKIIEKRQSVAFWCNPISGHATLYWYQQILGQGPKLLIQFQNNGVVDDSQLPKDRFSAERLKGVDSTLKIQPAKLEDSAVYLCASSSATGAREQYFGPGTRLTVT.

The sample holds many counts of this clonotype. The V call is TRBV11-2, the J call TRBJ2-7; D remains ambiguous. Germline V CDR1 and CDR2: SGHAT, FQNNGV. Trimming removed 2 bases at V and 5 bases at J, with 13 bases between. The CDR3 spans 14 residues. CDR3 amino acids: CASSLLHSAHEQYF. CDR3 bases: TGTGCCAGCAGCTTACTCCATTCAGCACACGAGCAGTACTTC.